Included here is one T cell receptor (beta chain) sequence, with context. Its antigen is unknown. These data come from a study of OX40 agonist ivuxolimab in advanced cancers. Sequenced by immunoSEQ multiplex PCR; TCRdb stores in-frame clones only, minus some. The sample records over 55,000 clones, approximately 80% being singletons. The CDR3 length is 14 residues. Germline CDR1 and CDR2: GTSNPN and SVGIG (reference sequence). Germline trimming cut 0 bases from V and 8 bases from J; bases unmatched to any gene: 6. Notes on the study in general: Among T cells, CD8+ cells averaged more expanded clones than CD4+ cells.

The J gene is TRBJ2-1, the V gene TRBV30; TRBD2 matches at 8 bases. Specimen: CD4+ or CD8+ T cells sorted from blood, collected in a trial of the OX40 agonist ivuxolimab. The source is an adult with an advanced solid tumor such as melanoma, head and neck, liver or kidney cancer. The CDR3 reads CAWSVPGGSHEQFF. The CDR3 nucleotides are TGTGCCTGGAGTGTACCGGGAGGGTCACATGAGCAGTTCTTC.